This note documents a single T cell receptor beta chain sequence. Trimming left V 4 bases short and J 3 bases short, with 12 bases between. The CDR3 spans 14 residues. Germline lookup yields CDR1 KGHSH and CDR2 LQKENI. Authors' data handling: Estimated nucleated cell counts came from reference gene primer amplification. This table comes from immunoSEQ multiplex PCR, and its TCRdb copy is limited to in-frame clones, with some not included. That table gives V, J and clone size, and the DNA gave D and trimming. The sample gives more than 95,000 clones, about 82% of which show up once; about 5% is in the top ten. These data come from a study of blood T cell repertoires in COVID-19. Study information: Sites in the United States, Italy and Spain provided acute and convalescent COVID-19 samples. Sources were T cells, B-cell-depleted T cells, or PBMCs; the material itself was cDNA or gDNA.

The TCR comes from a human donor in a cohort sampled during active COVID-19. The rearrangement joins TRBV18 to TRBJ1-2; D is perhaps TRBD1 (5 bases). Sequencing was carried out using peripheral blood. The DNA for the CDR3 is TGTGCCAGCTCACAGGCGGGGGAGTACTATGGCTACACCTTC. This encodes CASSQAGEYYGYTF.